Sequencing of this T cell receptor beta chain was carried out in a study of blood T cell repertoires in COVID-19. V lost 0 bases to trimming and J lost 5 bases; unmatched junction nucleotides: 7. Per germline, CDR1 SGHDN and CDR2 FVKESK. There are 16 residues in the CDR3. This clone was seen once. Recruitment covered about two dozen US areas and drew participants whose ages spanned roughly 18 to 89 years. Which cohort a participant joined came from the clinical history participants gave. All recovered Cohort 3 donors got two negative PCRs, got clearance, or saw symptom resolution. Sequencing used immunoSEQ multiplex PCR; TCRdb keeps in-frame clones, though not all of them. In the table there are about 310,000 clones, around 90% of which are singletons.

The sequencing input was PBMCs or T cells enriched from blood (not recorded which). The gene calls are TRBV14 and TRBJ1-5, with 7 bases matching TRBD1. The origin of this receptor is a man aged 55 to 70 who had recovered from COVID-19. The CDR3 protein is CASSQDDRAVYQPQHF. Here the CDR3 DNA reads TGTGCCAGCAGCCAAGATGACAGGGCAGTATATCAGCCCCAGCATTTT.